The TCR beta chain described here comes from a study of blood T cell repertoires in COVID-19. On the study more broadly: Nucleic acid was either cDNA or gDNA, and it came from T cells, B-cell-depleted T cells, or PBMCs.

Assignment of participants to cohorts was predicated upon participant-reported clinical history. Two negative PCRs, clearance, or symptom resolution were required of recovered Cohort 3 donors. The CDR3 extends over 15 amino acids. V shed 5 bases and J 4 bases; nucleotides not matched to a gene: 4. Germline values: CDR1 SGHRS, CDR2 YFSETQ. The repertoire was sequenced with immunoSEQ multiplex PCR; TCRdb's copy has only in-frame clones and lacks some. The sample lists 400,000 to 500,000 clones, roughly 88% occurring once. The TCR comes from a woman aged 40-49 years who had recovered from COVID-19. This chain links TRBV5-1 with TRBJ2-1, with 12 bases aligning to TRBD2. The specimen was PBMCs or T cells enriched from blood (not recorded which). The CDR3 region is CASSWGTSGYNEQFF. The CDR3 DNA follows: TGCGCCAGCAGTTGGGGGACTAGCGGGTACAATGAGCAGTTCTTC.